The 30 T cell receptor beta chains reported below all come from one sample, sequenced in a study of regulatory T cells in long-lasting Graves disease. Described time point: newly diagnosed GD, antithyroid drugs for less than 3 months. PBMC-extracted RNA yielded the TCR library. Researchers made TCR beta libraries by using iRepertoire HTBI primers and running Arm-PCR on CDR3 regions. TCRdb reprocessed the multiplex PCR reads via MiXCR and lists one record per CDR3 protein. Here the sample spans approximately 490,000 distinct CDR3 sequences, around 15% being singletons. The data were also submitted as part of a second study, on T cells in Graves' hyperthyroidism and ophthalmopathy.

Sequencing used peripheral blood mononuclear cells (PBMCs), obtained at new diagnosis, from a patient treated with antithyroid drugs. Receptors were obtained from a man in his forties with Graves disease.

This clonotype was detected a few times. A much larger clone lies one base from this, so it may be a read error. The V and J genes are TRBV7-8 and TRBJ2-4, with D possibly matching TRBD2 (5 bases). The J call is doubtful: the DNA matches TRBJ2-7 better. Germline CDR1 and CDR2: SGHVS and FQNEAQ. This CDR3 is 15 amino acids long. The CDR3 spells CASSLARAAFYEQYF. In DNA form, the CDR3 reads TGTGCCAGCAGCTTAGCGAGGGCAGCTTTCTACGAGCAGTACTTC.

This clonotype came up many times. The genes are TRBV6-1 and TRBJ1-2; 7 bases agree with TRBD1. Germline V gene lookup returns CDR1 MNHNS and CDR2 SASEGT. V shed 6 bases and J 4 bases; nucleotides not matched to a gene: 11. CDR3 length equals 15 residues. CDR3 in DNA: TGTGCCAGCAGCCCTTATCGCGACAGGGTCTATGGCTACACCTTC. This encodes CASSPYRDRVYGYTF.

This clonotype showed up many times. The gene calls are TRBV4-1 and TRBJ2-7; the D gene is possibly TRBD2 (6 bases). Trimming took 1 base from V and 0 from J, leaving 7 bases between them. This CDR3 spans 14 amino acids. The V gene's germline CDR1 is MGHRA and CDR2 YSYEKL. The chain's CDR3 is CASSQVGGSYEQYF. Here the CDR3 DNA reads TGCGCCAGCAGCCAAGTCGGGGGCTCCTACGAGCAGTACTTC.

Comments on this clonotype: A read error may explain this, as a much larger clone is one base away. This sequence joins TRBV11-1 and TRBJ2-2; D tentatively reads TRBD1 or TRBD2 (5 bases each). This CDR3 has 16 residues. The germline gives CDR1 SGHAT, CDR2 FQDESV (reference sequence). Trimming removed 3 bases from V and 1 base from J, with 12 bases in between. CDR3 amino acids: CASSFSGARNTGELFF. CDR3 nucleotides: TGTGCCAGCAGCTTCTCCGGGGCCAGGAACACCGGGGAGCTGTTTTTT.

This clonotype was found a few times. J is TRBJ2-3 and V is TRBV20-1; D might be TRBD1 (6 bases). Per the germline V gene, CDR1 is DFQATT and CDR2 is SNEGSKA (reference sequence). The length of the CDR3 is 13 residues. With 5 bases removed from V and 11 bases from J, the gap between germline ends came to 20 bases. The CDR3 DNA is TGCAGTGCTCCCGACTGGATCACAGGGCTGCAGTATTTT. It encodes CSAPDWITGLQYF.

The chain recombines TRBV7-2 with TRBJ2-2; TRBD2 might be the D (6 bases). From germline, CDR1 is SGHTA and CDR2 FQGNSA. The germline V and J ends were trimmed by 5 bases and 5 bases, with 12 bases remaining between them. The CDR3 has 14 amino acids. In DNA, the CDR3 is TGTGCCAGCAGCGCACTAGCCGGGACCGGGGAGCTGTTTTTT. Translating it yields CASSALAGTGELFF.

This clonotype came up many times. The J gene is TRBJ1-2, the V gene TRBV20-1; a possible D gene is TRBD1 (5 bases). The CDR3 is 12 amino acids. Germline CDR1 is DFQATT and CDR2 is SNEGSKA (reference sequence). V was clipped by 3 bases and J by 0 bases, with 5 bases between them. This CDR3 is CSARTANYGYTF. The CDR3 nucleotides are TGCAGTGCTAGGACAGCTAACTATGGCTACACCTTC.

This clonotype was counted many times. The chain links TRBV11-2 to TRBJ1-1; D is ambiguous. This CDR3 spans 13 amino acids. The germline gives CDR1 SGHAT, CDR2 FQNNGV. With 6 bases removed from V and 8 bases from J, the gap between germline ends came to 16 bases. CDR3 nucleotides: TGTGCCAGCAGTCCTCATCCTGGGCCCGAAGCTTTCTTT. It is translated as CASSPHPGPEAFF.

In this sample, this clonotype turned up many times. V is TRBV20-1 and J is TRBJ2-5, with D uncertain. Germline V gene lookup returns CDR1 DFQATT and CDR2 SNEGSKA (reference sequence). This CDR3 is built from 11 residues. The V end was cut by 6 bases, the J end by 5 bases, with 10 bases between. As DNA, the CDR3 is TGCAGTGCCAAAGCTGATGAGACCCAGTACTTC. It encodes CSAKADETQYF.

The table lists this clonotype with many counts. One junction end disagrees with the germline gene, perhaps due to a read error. This chain's CDR3 is CASSSTPAYEQYF. CDR3 DNA: TGCGCCAGCAGTTCCACCCCCGCCTACGAGCAGTACTTC. V and J are TRBV12-3 or TRBV12-4 and TRBJ2-7; no reliable D call. This CDR3 has 13 residues.

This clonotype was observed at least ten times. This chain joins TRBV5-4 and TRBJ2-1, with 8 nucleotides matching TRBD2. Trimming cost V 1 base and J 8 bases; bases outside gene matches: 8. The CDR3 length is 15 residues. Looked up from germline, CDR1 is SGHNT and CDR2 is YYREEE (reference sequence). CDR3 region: CASSLSSGSGHEQFF. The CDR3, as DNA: TGTGCCAGCAGCTTGAGCAGCGGGAGCGGCCATGAGCAGTTCTTC.

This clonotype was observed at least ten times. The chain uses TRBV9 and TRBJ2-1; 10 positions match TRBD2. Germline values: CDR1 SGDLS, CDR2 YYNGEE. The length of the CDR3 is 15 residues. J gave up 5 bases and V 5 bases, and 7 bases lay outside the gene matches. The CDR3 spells CASRKGLADHNEQFF. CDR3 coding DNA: TGTGCCAGCAGGAAAGGACTAGCGGACCACAATGAGCAGTTCTTC.

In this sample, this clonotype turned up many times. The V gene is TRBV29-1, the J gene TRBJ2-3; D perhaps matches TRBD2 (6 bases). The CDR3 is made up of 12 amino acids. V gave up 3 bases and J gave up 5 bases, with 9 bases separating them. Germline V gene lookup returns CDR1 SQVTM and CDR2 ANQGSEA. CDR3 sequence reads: CSVEGTRDTQYF. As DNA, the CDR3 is TGCAGCGTTGAGGGGACTCGAGATACGCAGTATTTT.

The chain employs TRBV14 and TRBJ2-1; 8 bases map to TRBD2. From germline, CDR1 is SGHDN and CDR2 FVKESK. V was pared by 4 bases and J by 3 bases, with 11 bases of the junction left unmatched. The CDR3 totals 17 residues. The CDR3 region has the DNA TGTGCCAGCAGCCCGGGGCGGACTAGCTTATTCTACAATGAGCAGTTCTTC. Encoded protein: CASSPGRTSLFYNEQFF.

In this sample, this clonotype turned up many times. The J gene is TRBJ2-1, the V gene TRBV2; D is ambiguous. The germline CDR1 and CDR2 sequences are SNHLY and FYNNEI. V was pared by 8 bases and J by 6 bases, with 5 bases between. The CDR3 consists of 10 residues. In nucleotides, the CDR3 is TGTGCCAGCCGTATCAATGAGCAGTTCTTC. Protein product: CASRINEQFF.

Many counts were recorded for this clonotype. The CDR3 nucleotides are TGTGCCACCAGTGGGCCGGGAGGGCCGGCTGAGACCCAGTACTTC. Its protein product is CATSGPGGPAETQYF. This rearrangement joins TRBV24-1 to TRBJ2-5; 8 bases agree with TRBD2. V trimming: 5 bases; J trimming: 5 bases; junction bases outside the gene matches: 9. Germline V lookup: CDR1 KGHDR, CDR2 SFDVKD. CDR3 length: 15 residues.

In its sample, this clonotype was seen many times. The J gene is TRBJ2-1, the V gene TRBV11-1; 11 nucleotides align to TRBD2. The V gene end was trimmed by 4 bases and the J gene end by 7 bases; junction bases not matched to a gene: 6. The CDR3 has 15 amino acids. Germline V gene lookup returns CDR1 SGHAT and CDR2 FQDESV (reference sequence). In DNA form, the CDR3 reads TGTGCCAGCAGCTCGCGGTCTAGCGGGAGGAATGAGCAGTTCTTC. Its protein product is CASSSRSSGRNEQFF.

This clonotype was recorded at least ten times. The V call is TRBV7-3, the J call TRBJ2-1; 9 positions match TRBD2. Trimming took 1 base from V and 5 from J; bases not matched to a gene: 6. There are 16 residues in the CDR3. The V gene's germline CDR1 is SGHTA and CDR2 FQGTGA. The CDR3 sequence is CASSLRSSGRNNEQFF. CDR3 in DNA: TGTGCCAGCAGCTTAAGGAGTAGCGGGAGAAACAATGAGCAGTTCTTC.

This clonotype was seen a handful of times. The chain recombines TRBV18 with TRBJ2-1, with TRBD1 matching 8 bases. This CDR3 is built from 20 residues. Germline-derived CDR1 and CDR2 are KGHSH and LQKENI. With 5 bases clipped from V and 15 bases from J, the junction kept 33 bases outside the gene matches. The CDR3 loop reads CASSYKDGTGGVEFLQWRFF. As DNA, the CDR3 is TGTGCCAGCTCATATAAGGACGGGACAGGTGGAGTAGAATTCCTACAATGGCGGTTCTTC.

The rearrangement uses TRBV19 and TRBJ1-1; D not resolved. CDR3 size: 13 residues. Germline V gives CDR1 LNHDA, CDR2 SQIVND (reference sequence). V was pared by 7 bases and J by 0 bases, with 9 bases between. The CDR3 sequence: CASNVGLNTEAFF. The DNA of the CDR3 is TGTGCCAGTAATGTGGGCTTGAACACTGAAGCTTTCTTT.

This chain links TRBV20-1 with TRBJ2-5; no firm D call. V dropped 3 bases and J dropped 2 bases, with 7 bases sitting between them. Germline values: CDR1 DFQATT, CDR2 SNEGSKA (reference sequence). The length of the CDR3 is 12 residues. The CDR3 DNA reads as TGCAGTGCTAGCCCCCAGCAAGAGACCCAGTACTTC. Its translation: CSASPQQETQYF.

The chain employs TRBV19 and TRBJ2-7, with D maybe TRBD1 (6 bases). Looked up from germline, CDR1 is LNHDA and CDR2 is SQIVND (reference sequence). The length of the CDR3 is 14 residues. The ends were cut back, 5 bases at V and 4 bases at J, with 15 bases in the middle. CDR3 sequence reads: CASSWSQGTYEQYF. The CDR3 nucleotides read TGTGCCAGTAGTTGGTCGCAGGGGACGTACGAGCAGTACTTC.

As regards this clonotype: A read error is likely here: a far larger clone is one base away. DNA for the CDR3: TGTGCCAGCAGTGAAGTAGGATCCTACAATGAGCAGTACTTC. It yields the protein CASSEVGSYNEQYF. The chain joins TRBV2 to TRBJ2-7, with D unclear. V was cut by 1 base and J by 7 bases, with 14 bases left in between. CDR1 is SNHLY and CDR2 is FYNNEI in the germline V gene. The CDR3 has 14 residues.

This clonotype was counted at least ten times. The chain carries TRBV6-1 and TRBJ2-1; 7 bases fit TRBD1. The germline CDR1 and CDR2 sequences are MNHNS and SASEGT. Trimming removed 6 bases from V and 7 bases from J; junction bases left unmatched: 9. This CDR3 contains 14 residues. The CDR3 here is CASRRTGPGNEQFF. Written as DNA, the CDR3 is TGTGCCAGCAGGAGGACAGGCCCAGGGAATGAGCAGTTCTTC.

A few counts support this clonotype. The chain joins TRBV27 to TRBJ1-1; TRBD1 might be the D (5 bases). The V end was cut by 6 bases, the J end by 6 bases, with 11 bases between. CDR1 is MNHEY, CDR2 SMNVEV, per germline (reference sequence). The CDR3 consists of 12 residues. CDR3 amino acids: CASSGAAAEAFF. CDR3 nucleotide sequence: TGTGCCAGCAGCGGGGCCGCCGCTGAAGCTTTCTTT.

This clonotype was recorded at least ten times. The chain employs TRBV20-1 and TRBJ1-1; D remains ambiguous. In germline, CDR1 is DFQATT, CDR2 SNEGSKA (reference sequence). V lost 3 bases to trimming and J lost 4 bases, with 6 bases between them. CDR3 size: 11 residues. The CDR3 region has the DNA TGCAGTGCTAGCAAACCCACTGAAGCTTTCTTT. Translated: CSASKPTEAFF.

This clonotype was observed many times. Here the CDR3 reads CASTGTTNNEQFF. The DNA of the CDR3 is TGCGCCAGCACGGGGACTACGAACAATGAGCAGTTCTTC. The chain employs TRBV5-1 and TRBJ2-1; 7 nucleotides line up with TRBD2. CDR3 size: 13 residues. The J segment lost 5 bases and the V segment lost 6 bases, leaving 5 bases of the junction unmatched. Germline CDR1 and CDR2: SGHRS and YFSETQ.

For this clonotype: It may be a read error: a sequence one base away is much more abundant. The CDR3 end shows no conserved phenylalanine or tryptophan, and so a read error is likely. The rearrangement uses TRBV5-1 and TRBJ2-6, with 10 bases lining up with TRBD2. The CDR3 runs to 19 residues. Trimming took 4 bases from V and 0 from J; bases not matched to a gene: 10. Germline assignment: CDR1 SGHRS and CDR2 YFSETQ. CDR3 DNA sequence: TGCGCCAGCAGCCCACTCCTAGCGGGAGCCAACTCTGGGGCCAACGTCCTGACTTTA. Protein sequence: CASSPLLAGANSGANVLTL.

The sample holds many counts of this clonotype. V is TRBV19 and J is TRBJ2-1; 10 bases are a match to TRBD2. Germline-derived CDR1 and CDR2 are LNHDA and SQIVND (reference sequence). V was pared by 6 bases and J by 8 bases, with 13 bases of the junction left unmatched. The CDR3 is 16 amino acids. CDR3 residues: CASRFGLAGVGDEQFF. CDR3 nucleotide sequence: TGTGCCAGTAGGTTCGGCCTAGCGGGAGTCGGGGATGAGCAGTTCTTC.

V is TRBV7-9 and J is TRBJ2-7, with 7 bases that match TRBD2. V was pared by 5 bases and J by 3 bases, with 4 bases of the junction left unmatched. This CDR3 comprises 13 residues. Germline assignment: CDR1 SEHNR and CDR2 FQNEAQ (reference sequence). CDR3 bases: TGTGCCAGCAGCCGGGGAGGGTACTACGAGCAGTACTTC. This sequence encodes CASSRGGYYEQYF.